The rows below give T cell receptor beta chains drawn from one sample of a study of T cells in Graves' hyperthyroidism and ophthalmopathy. TCRdb reanalysed the multiplex PCR reads using MiXCR and keeps one entry per CDR3 protein. This table holds approximately 600,000 distinct CDR3 sequences, 12% to 15% found once. The sample comprised blood. The receptors were gathered from a woman between 18 and 29 years old with Graves' ophthalmopathy. CDR3s include the opening cysteine and the closing phenylalanine or tryptophan. The D gene is left open where the match is weak. Clone sizes are given selectively: once, few, many, or a class where the clone is expanded.

V	J	D	size	CDR3	DNA
TRBV18	TRBJ2-1	NA	many	CASSPRVDYNEQFF	TGTGCCAGCTCACCACGGGTGGACTACAATGAGCAGTTCTTC
TRBV2	TRBJ2-1	TRBD2	NA	CASNPSGSNNEQFF	TGTGCCAGCAACCCTAGCGGGAGCAACAATGAGCAGTTCTTC
TRBV7-9	TRBJ2-7	NA	many	CASSLGGRPTGEQYF	TGTGCCAGCAGCTTAGGGGGGCGCCCTACCGGCGAGCAGTACTTC
TRBV27	TRBJ2-7	NA	few	CASSLSTDGSYEQYF	TGTGCCAGCAGTTTATCGACGGACGGATCCTACGAGCAGTACTTC
TRBV7-2	TRBJ2-7	TRBD2	once	CASSSYIAGGDEQYF	TGTGCCAGCAGCTCCTATATAGCGGGAGGGGACGAGCAGTACTTC
TRBV19	TRBJ2-1	TRBD2	NA	CASSPRTSTLLGEQFF	TGTGCCAGTAGTCCCCGGACTAGTACCTTACTTGGTGAGCAGTTCTTC
TRBV9	TRBJ2-1	NA	NA	CASSEGRGSYNEQFF	TGTGCCAGCAGCGAGGGGAGAGGCTCCTACAATGAGCAGTTCTTC
TRBV6-2/TRBV6-3	TRBJ2-7	TRBD1	NA	CASSYQSGTGRFYEQYF	TGTGCCAGCAGTTACCAGTCCGGGACAGGGCGTTTCTACGAGCAGTACTTC
TRBV7-2	TRBJ2-1	NA	many	CASSLAAGKSYNEQFF	TGTGCCAGCAGCTTAGCGGCAGGGAAGTCCTACAATGAGCAGTTCTTC
TRBV9	TRBJ1-1	NA	many	CASSVLYGGGTEAFF	TGTGCCAGCAGCGTGCTTTACGGGGGCGGCACTGAAGCTTTCTTT
TRBV20-1	TRBJ2-1	TRBD2	NA	CSAPGTSVYEQFF	TGCAGTGCTCCCGGGACTAGCGTATATGAGCAGTTCTTC
TRBV7-9	TRBJ1-6	TRBD1	NA	CASSEPGQGSPLHF	TGTGCCAGCAGCGAACCGGGACAGGGTTCACCCCTCCACTTT
TRBV12-3/TRBV12-4	TRBJ2-5	NA	few	CASIVGGGETQYF	TGTGCCAGCATTGTAGGTGGTGGGGAGACCCAGTACTTC
TRBV4-1	TRBJ2-5	NA	few	CASSQDQEWGAEGETQYF	TGCGCCAGCAGCCAAGATCAAGAATGGGGGGCGGAAGGAGAGACCCAGTACTTC
TRBV12-3/TRBV12-4	TRBJ2-3	NA	many	CASSPGSPTDTQYF	TGTGCCAGCAGCCCCGGGTCCCCCACAGATACGCAGTATTTT
TRBV7-9	TRBJ2-5	TRBD1	NA	CASSRQGPQETQYF	TGTGCCAGCAGCCGACAGGGGCCCCAAGAGACCCAGTACTTC
TRBV9	TRBJ2-7	NA	few	CASSVGFLERPSEQYF	TGTGCCAGCAGCGTAGGGTTCCTCGAAAGGCCCTCCGAGCAGTACTTC
TRBV7-8	TRBJ1-1	TRBD1	many	CASSHHRGVNTEAFF	TGTGCCAGCAGCCATCACAGGGGGGTGAACACTGAAGCTTTCTTT
TRBV12-3/TRBV12-4	TRBJ1-1	TRBD1	NA	CAIRTLQGRGGNTEAFF	TGTGCCATCAGAACCCTACAGGGGAGAGGGGGTAACACTGAAGCTTTCTTT
TRBV20-1	TRBJ1-2	NA	many	CSALYREKDYGYTF	TGCAGTGCCCTCTACAGAGAAAAGGACTATGGCTACACCTTC
TRBV28	TRBJ1-5	TRBD1	many	CASSIRQGRQPQHF	TGTGCCAGCAGCATACGACAGGGTCGACAGCCCCAGCATTTT
TRBV29-1	TRBJ2-7	NA	NA	CSVSFTAYEQYF	TGCAGCGTGAGTTTCACCGCCTACGAGCAGTACTTC
TRBV6-1	TRBJ2-1	TRBD2	many	CASSSSSGSYNEQFF	TGTGCCAGCAGCTCTTCTAGCGGCTCCTACAATGAGCAGTTCTTC
TRBV9	TRBJ2-1	TRBD2	NA	CASSPRHNTTHGGNEQFF	TGTGCCAGCAGCCCACGACACAATACCACGCACGGGGGGAATGAGCAGTTCTTC
TRBV6-2/TRBV6-3	TRBJ2-3	TRBD2	many	CASSYVAGGPSGTQYF	TGTGCCAGCAGTTACGTGGCGGGAGGGCCTTCGGGTACGCAGTATTTT
TRBV3-1	TRBJ2-2	NA	many	CASSQVYASMGNTGELFF	TGTGCCAGCAGCCAAGTGTACGCTTCGATGGGGAACACCGGGGAGCTGTTTTTT
TRBV19	TRBJ2-1	NA	NA	CATRTEYTYNEQFF	TGTGCCACCCGGACAGAGTACACCTACAATGAGCAGTTCTTC
TRBV7-3	TRBJ2-2	NA	many	CASSFQGPGAGELFF	TGTGCCAGCAGTTTCCAGGGACCGGGGGCCGGGGAGCTGTTTTTT
TRBV12-3/TRBV12-4	TRBJ2-7	TRBD2	many	CASSLAQVVKGTSGRPLEQYF	TGTGCCAGCAGTTTAGCGCAGGTGGTGAAAGGGACTAGCGGGAGACCTTTGGAGCAGTACTTC
TRBV9	TRBJ1-4	NA	few	CASSLLATTFEKLFF	TGTGCCAGCAGCCTTTTGGCCACAACATTTGAAAAACTGTTTTTT
TRBV7-2	TRBJ2-3	TRBD2	many	CASSLDRPGLAGVRSTDTQYF	TGTGCCAGCAGCTTAGATAGGCCGGGACTAGCGGGAGTTAGGAGCACAGATACGCAGTATTTT
TRBV20-1	TRBJ1-5	TRBD1	many	CSARGPTGAASNQPQHF	TGCAGTGCTAGGGGCCCCACAGGGGCGGCCAGCAATCAGCCCCAGCATTTT
TRBV6-1	TRBJ2-7	TRBD2	NA	CASSRRTSGYEQYF	TGTGCCAGCAGCCGGCGGACTAGCGGTTACGAGCAGTACTTC
TRBV6-1	TRBJ2-4	TRBD1	many	CASSVDRVSDIQYF	TGTGCCAGCAGTGTGGACAGGGTTTCGGACATTCAGTACTTC
TRBV6-2/TRBV6-3	TRBJ1-1	NA	many	CASTTGPKAFF	TGTGCCAGCACTACCGGACCTAAAGCTTTCTTT
TRBV27	TRBJ2-7	TRBD2	many	CASSSGGGSGEQYF	TGTGCCAGCAGTTCCGGCGGCGGGAGCGGCGAGCAGTACTTC
TRBV30	TRBJ1-1	NA	many	CAWRVPATNTEAFF	TGTGCCTGGAGGGTTCCCGCGACGAACACTGAAGCTTTCTTT
TRBV20-1	TRBJ1-2	NA	many	CSARVEAQEEGGYTF	TGCAGTGCTAGAGTAGAGGCCCAGGAGGAAGGTGGCTACACCTTC
TRBV20-1	TRBJ1-1	TRBD1	many	CRAWAGTGETEAFF	TGCAGAGCTTGGGCCGGGACAGGGGAAACTGAAGCTTTCTTT
TRBV28	TRBJ2-1	TRBD1	many	CASTPPPGTAYNEQFF	TGTGCCAGCACCCCACCTCCCGGGACAGCTTACAATGAGCAGTTCTTC
TRBV28	TRBJ1-6	NA	many	CASTGSLGNSPLHF	TGTGCCAGCACGGGCTCCCTAGGGAATTCACCCCTCCACTTT
TRBV7-9	TRBJ2-1	NA	many	CASSAHDTSPAYNEQFF	TGTGCCAGCAGCGCCCACGATACTAGTCCTGCCTACAATGAGCAGTTCTTC
TRBV5-8	TRBJ1-1	NA	few	CATLPGGVAEAFF	TGTGCCACCCTGCCCGGGGGTGTAGCTGAAGCTTTCTTT
TRBV28	TRBJ1-6	NA	many	CASRNGGAPLHF	TGTGCCAGCAGGAACGGGGGAGCACCCCTCCACTTT
TRBV5-1	TRBJ2-5	NA	many	CASSLTLGETQYF	TGCGCCAGCAGCCTAACCCTCGGAGAGACCCAGTACTTC
TRBV7-2	TRBJ2-4	TRBD2	many	CASRASGDIQYF	TGTGCCAGCAGGGCTAGCGGGGACATTCAGTACTTC
TRBV20-1	TRBJ2-5	NA	many	CSASGGQSQETQYF	TGCAGTGCTAGCGGGGGACAGAGCCAAGAGACCCAGTACTTC
TRBV30	TRBJ2-7	TRBD2	many	CAWTTPGLAVSYEQYF	TGTGCCTGGACCACCCCGGGACTAGCGGTTTCCTACGAGCAGTACTTC
TRBV6-1	TRBJ2-5	TRBD2	many	CASSPQGGHGETQYF	TGTGCCAGCAGTCCGCAGGGAGGGCATGGAGAGACCCAGTACTTC
TRBV2	TRBJ2-7	NA	many	CASSEGRDIAYEQYF	TGTGCCAGCAGTGAGGGGCGGGACATCGCCTACGAGCAGTACTTC
TRBV6-1	TRBJ2-7	NA	many	CASSEAHSLSSYEQYF	TGTGCCAGCAGTGAAGCCCACAGCCTTTCCTCCTACGAGCAGTACTTC